The 5 T cell receptor beta chains presented below share a single source sample, sequenced in a study of T-cell reconstitution after alpha-beta-depleted transplantation in children. As it was prepared, the TCRbeta library received unique molecular identifiers. In TCRdb, the PCR reads were re-called with MiXCR into one record per CDR3 protein. The repertoire holds 55,000 to 90,000 distinct CDR3 sequences, with roughly 4.5% as singletons. Sequenced material: PBMCs, mostly from graft donor cells, taken 180 days after TCRalphabeta/CD19-depleted stem cell transplant. Receptor source: a boy younger than two who had a stem cell transplant for acute myeloid leukemia, so the T cells may come from the graft donor.

In this sample, this clonotype turned up many times. The chain recombines TRBV9 with TRBJ1-2, with D unresolved. The V gene's germline CDR1 is SGDLS and CDR2 YYNGEE. V was pared by 4 bases and J by 6 bases, with 7 bases between. The CDR3 consists of 11 residues. The DNA for the CDR3 is TGTGCCAGCAGCCCCACAGATGGCTACACCTTC. This translates into CASSPTDGYTF.

At least ten counts were recorded for this clonotype. The rearrangement links TRBV5-4 to TRBJ2-7; 8 bases align to TRBD1. J lost 6 bases, V lost 0 bases, and 5 bases had no gene match. The V gene's germline CDR1 is SGHNT and CDR2 YYREEE (reference sequence). There are 14 residues in the CDR3. The DNA of the CDR3 is TGTGCCAGCAGCTTGGTCCAGGGGGCTGGCGAGCAGTACTTC. This sequence encodes CASSLVQGAGEQYF.

This clonotype was seen many times. This chain uses TRBV7-3 with TRBJ2-1; D remains unclear. Germline V lookup: CDR1 SGHTA, CDR2 FQGTGA. The CDR3 is 13 residues long. V dropped 2 bases and J dropped 6 bases, with 8 bases sitting between them. The CDR3 nucleotides read TGTGCCAGCAGCTTAGAGTACAGCAATGAGCAGTTCTTC. Translated: CASSLEYSNEQFF.

This clonotype was counted ten times or more. The chain uses TRBV6-5 and TRBJ1-1; D is unresolved. The V gene lost 0 bases and the J gene lost 3 bases, with 8 bases spanning the gap. The germline V gene encodes CDR1 MNHEY and CDR2 SVGAGI. This CDR3 is built from 14 residues. CDR3 nucleotide sequence: TGTGCCAGCAGTTACTCAAGGGTCGACACTGAAGCTTTCTTT. Its translation is CASSYSRVDTEAFF.

This clonotype occurred many times. V gene TRBV7-2 combines with J gene TRBJ1-2; TRBD1 agrees at 9 bases. V shed 6 bases, J shed 5 bases, and the junction held 7 bases outside the gene matches. This CDR3 has 14 residues. CDR1 is SGHTA, CDR2 FQGNSA, per germline. CDR3 sequence reads: CASRETGGGYGYTF. The CDR3 DNA is TGTGCCAGCAGAGAAACAGGGGGCGGGTATGGCTACACCTTC.